One sample yielded the 21 T cell receptor beta chains listed below, sequenced in a study of blood T cell repertoires in COVID-19. The table came from immunoSEQ multiplex PCR; TCRdb's copy has only in-frame clones and leaves some out. The table includes about 240,000 clones, 75% to 90% detected once. Sequences were obtained from peripheral blood. The receptors were sampled from a man aged 60 to 75 who had recovered from COVID-19.

The chain uses TRBV3-1 (or the pseudogene TRBV3-2) and TRBJ2-2; 9 nucleotides line up with TRBD1. This CDR3 is 15 amino acids long. Germline V lookup: CDR1 LGHDT, CDR2 YNNKEL (reference sequence). V was pared by 4 bases and J by 6 bases, with 6 bases of the junction left unmatched. DNA of the CDR3: TGTGCCAGCAGCCGTACAGGGGGCGAAGCCGGGGAGCTGTTTTTT. Translation: CASSRTGGEAGELFF.

This rearrangement joins TRBV12-2 to TRBJ2-7; the table's D gene call, TRBD1, was not cross checked with the DNA. TRBV12-2 is termed a pseudogene. The CDR3 sequence is 18 residues long. The CDR3 DNA sequence: TGTGCAAGTCGCTTAGTAATAGAAAAAGGGGGACAGAACTACGAGCAGTACGTC. Amino acid sequence: CASRLVIEKGGQNYEQYV.

Comments on this clone: This same CDR3 is encoded by further DNA sequences in the sample. The V call is TRBV12-5, the J call TRBJ2-5; tentative D call: TRBD2 (5 bases). Trimming stripped 5 bases from V and 2 bases from J, with 12 bases between. The V gene's germline CDR1 is LGHNT and CDR2 FRNRAP. This CDR3 spans 14 amino acids. The CDR3 nucleotides are TGTGCTAGTGGTCCCCGAGGAGGTCAAGAGACCCAGTACTTC. Translation gives CASGPRGGQETQYF.

The chain has TRBV6-1 and TRBJ1-1; tentative D call: TRBD1 (6 bases). V was shortened by 0 bases and J by 2 bases, with 13 bases between the two germline ends. CDR1 is MNHNS, CDR2 SASEGT, per germline. The CDR3 is 16 residues long. The CDR3 loop reads CASSEAAGGGNTEAFF. CDR3 DNA: TGTGCCAGCAGTGAAGCGGCCGGGGGGGGCAACACTGAAGCTTTCTTT.

This CDR3 is CASSLVGRGPVDTQYF. The CDR3 coding sequence is TGTGCCAGCAGCTTAGTAGGCAGGGGGCCTGTAGATACGCAGTATTTT. The chain joins TRBV7-9 to TRBJ2-3; 8 nucleotides align to TRBD1. Germline lookup yields CDR1 SEHNR and CDR2 FQNEAQ (reference sequence). This CDR3 is 16 amino acids long. V lost 1 base and J lost 5; bases outside the gene matches: 8.

The chain has TRBV2 and TRBJ2-7; D unclear. Germline CDR1 and CDR2: SNHLY and FYNNEI. The CDR3 totals 15 residues. Trimming left V 6 bases short and J 1 base short, with 16 bases between. CDR3 nucleotide sequence: TGTGCCAGCAGCCCCGGAACGGGTCGTTCCTACGAGCAGTACGTC. Translated: CASSPGTGRSYEQYV.

V is TRBV7-6 and J is TRBJ2-2; 11 bases line up with TRBD2. With V trimmed by 1 base and J by 2 bases, 6 bases remained unmatched. This CDR3 region has 18 residues. Germline V gene data show CDR1 as SGHVS and CDR2 as FNYEAQ. CDR3: CASSLVSSGGSNTGELFF. In nucleotides, the CDR3 is TGTGCCAGCAGCTTAGTTTCTAGCGGGGGGTCCAACACCGGGGAGCTGTTTTTT.

The chain is built from TRBV3-1 (or the pseudogene TRBV3-2) and TRBJ1-1, with D unresolved. Trimming removed 1 base from V and 11 bases from J, with 14 bases in between. Germline assignment: CDR1 LGHDT and CDR2 YNNKEL (reference sequence). The CDR3 runs to 13 residues. The CDR3 protein is CASSQGSMVEAFF. The CDR3 DNA reads TGTGCCAGCAGCCAAGGCAGCATGGTGGAGGCTTTCTTT.

CDR3 loop: CASSGNRGMTYGYTF. CDR3 nucleotides: TGTGCCAGCAGCGGAAACAGGGGAATGACGTATGGCTACACCTTC. The chain joins TRBV5-4 to TRBJ1-2; 7 nucleotides match TRBD1. The V segment lost 4 bases and the J segment 5 bases; nucleotides outside the gene matches: 11. Per germline, CDR1 SGHNT and CDR2 YYREEE (reference sequence). The CDR3 is 15 amino acids.

The chain is built from TRBV18 and TRBJ2-5; 7 nucleotides agree with TRBD2. CDR3 length: 17 residues. V dropped 4 bases and J dropped 1; count of bases not matched to a gene: 12. The germline V gene has CDR1 KGHSH and CDR2 LQKENI. The CDR3 here is CASSRDVPASGQETQYF. For the CDR3, the DNA is TGTGCCAGCTCACGAGATGTCCCGGCTAGCGGCCAAGAGACCCAGTACTTC.

The chain carries TRBV5-6 and TRBJ2-7; 7 bases are a match to TRBD1. The CDR3 has 12 residues. V lost 0 bases to trimming and J lost 9 bases; unmatched junction nucleotides: 3. The germline CDR1 and CDR2 sequences are SGHDT and YYEEEE. The CDR3 DNA reads TGTGCCAGCAGCTTGGGAGGGGGCTCGCAGTACGTC. This encodes CASSLGGGSQYV.

This clone was seen once. V and J are TRBV11-2 and TRBJ2-1, with 12 bases matching TRBD1. CDR3 length: 17 amino acids. The germline CDR1 and CDR2 sequences are SGHAT and FQNNGV. V lost 3 bases and J lost 4; bases outside the gene matches: 7. The CDR3, as DNA: TGTGCCAGCAGCTTCCGTCTGGGACAGGGGGCGTACAATGAGCAGTTCTTC. It codes for CASSFRLGQGAYNEQFF.

The chain uses TRBV7-8 and TRBJ1-4, with D unclear. The CDR3 extends over 14 amino acids. CDR1 and CDR2 (germline): SGHVS, FQNEAQ. The V end lost 5 bases, the J end lost 7 bases, and 14 bases lay between the germline ends. The CDR3 is CASSPRGGPEKLFF. CDR3 nucleotides: TGTGCCAGCAGCCCTCGGGGAGGGCCTGAAAAACTGTTTTTT.

A few counts support this clone. The chain employs TRBV5-1 and TRBJ1-6, with D maybe TRBD1 (5 bases). Germline V CDR1 and CDR2: SGHRS, YFSETQ. V shed 3 bases and J shed 10 bases, with 11 bases lying between them. This CDR3 contains 13 residues. The CDR3: CASSSGLASPLHF. CDR3 DNA sequence: TGCGCCAGCAGCTCGGGACTTGCCTCACCCCTCCACTTT. The whole variable domain, remainder taken from reference TRBV5-1 and TRBJ1-6, is KAGVTQTPRYLIKTRGQQVTLSCSPISGHRSVSWYQQTPGQGLQFLFEYFSETQRNKGNFPGRFSGRQFSNSRSEMNVSTLELGDSALYLCASSSGLASPLHFGNGTRLTVT.

The J gene is TRBJ2-3, the V gene TRBV12-3 or TRBV12-4; the D is unclear. CDR3 length: 13 amino acids. Trimming took off 3 bases at V and 5 bases at J, with 9 bases between the two ends. CDR3 bases: TGTGCCAGCAGTTTGAGGCTTGGAGATACGCAGTATTTT. As protein: CASSLRLGDTQYF.

A word on this clone: The sample has other DNA sequences that encode this CDR3 too. The V and J genes are TRBV6-1 and TRBJ1-1, with D maybe TRBD1 (5 bases). Germline CDR1 and CDR2: MNHNS and SASEGT. CDR3 size: 14 residues. The V and J ends lost 3 bases and 0 bases respectively, with 8 bases between them. The CDR3 protein is CASSEGGVNTEAFF. The CDR3 DNA follows: TGTGCCAGCAGTGAGGGGGGTGTGAACACTGAAGCTTTCTTT.

The J gene is TRBJ1-6, the V gene TRBV30; no definite D call. There are 14 residues in the CDR3. Looked up from germline, CDR1 is GTSNPN and CDR2 is SVGIG (reference sequence). V lost 4 bases and J 0 bases, leaving 7 bases between the germline ends. The CDR3 loop reads CAWNLRSYNSPLHF. In nucleotides, the CDR3 is TGTGCCTGGAATTTGCGCTCCTATAATTCACCCCTCCACTTT.

The DNA of the CDR3 is TGTGCCAGCAGCCAGGACACCGGGAGGACTGAAGCTTTCTTT. Translated, it gives CASSQDTGRTEAFF. This chain links TRBV3-1 (or the pseudogene TRBV3-2) with TRBJ1-1, with D possibly TRBD1 on 5 matching bases. The CDR3 extends over 14 amino acids. V shed 3 bases and J shed 5 bases, with 13 bases lying between them. The germline V gene has CDR1 LGHDT and CDR2 YNNKEL (reference sequence).

The chain is built from TRBV18 and TRBJ1-5, with TRBD1 as a possible D gene (6 bases). Germline assignment: CDR1 KGHSH and CDR2 LQKENI. This CDR3 comprises 16 residues. Trimming took off 3 bases at V and 0 bases at J, with 12 bases between the two ends. The CDR3 here is CASSPSGGFSNQPQHF. The CDR3, as DNA: TGTGCCAGCTCACCCTCGGGGGGCTTTAGCAATCAGCCCCAGCATTTT.

This chain joins TRBV30 and TRBJ1-4; TRBD1 agrees at 9 bases. Trimming cost V 2 bases and J 8 bases; bases outside gene matches: 3. The CDR3 loop spans 13 amino acids. Per the germline V gene, CDR1 is GTSNPN and CDR2 is SVGIG (reference sequence). CDR3: CAWSFGQGEKLFF. CDR3 nucleotides: TGTGCCTGGAGTTTTGGACAGGGGGAAAAACTGTTTTTT. Together with reference TRBV30 and TRBJ1-4, the CDR3 gives the full variable domain: SQTIHQWPATLVQPVGSPLSLECTVEGTSNPNLYWYRQAAGRGLQLLFYSVGIGQISSEVPQNLSASRPQDRQFILSSKKLLLSDSGFYLCAWSFGQGEKLFFGSGTQLSVL.

The gene calls are TRBV28 and TRBJ1-3; unclear D gene. V shed 7 bases and J shed 5 bases, with 12 bases lying between them. CDR1 is MDHEN and CDR2 is SYDVKM in the germline V gene. This CDR3 has 13 residues. For the CDR3, the DNA is TGTGCCAGCACTTTCGGAGGGAGAAACACCATATATTTT. Translation: CASTFGGRNTIYF.